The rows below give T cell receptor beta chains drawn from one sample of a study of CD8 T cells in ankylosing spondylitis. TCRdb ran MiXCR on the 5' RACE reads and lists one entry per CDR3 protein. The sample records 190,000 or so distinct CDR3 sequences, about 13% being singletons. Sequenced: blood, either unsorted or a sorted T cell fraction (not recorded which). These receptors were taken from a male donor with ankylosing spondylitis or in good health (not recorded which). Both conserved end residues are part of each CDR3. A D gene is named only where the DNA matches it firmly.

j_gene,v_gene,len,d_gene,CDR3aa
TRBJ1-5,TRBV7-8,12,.,CASSLANQPQHF
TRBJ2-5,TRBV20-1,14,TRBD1,CSALSGQGGETQYF
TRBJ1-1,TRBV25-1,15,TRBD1,CASSSQGMGVTEAFF
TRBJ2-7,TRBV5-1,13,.,CASSGGSPYEQYF
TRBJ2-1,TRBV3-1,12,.,CASTPGRGEQFF
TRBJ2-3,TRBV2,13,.,CASSEPSTDTQYF
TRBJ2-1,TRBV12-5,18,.,CASGFGLTGYSRLNEQFF
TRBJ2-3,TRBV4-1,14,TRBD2,CASSPSGRTDTQYF
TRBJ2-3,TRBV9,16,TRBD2,CASSGTSGSVADTQYF
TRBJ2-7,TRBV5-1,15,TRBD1,CASRVFAGGNYEQYF
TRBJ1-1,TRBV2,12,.,CASSELGTEAFF
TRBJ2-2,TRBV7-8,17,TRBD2,CASSLDPSGTNTGELFF
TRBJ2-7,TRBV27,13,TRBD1,CASSFDRGAMQYF
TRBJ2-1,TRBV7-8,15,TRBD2,CASSLMTSGDNEQFF
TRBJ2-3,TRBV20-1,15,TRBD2,CSAKTSGRRTDTQYF
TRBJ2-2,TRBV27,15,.,CASSSGVRGTGELFF
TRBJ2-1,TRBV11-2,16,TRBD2,CASSLMGRGAYNEQFF
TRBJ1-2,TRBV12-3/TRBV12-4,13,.,CASSLPGGYGYTF
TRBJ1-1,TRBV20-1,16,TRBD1,CSAKLGTGGLNTEAFF
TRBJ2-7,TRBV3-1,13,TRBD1,CASSQGQGWEQYF
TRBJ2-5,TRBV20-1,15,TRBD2,CSAGTSGASWETQYF
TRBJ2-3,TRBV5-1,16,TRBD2,CASSLSTSGITDTQYF
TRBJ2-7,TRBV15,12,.,CATSRGVYEQYF
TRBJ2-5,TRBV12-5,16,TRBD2,CASGLDTGTSRETQYF
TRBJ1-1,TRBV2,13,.,CASSDEGISEAFF
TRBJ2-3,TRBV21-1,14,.,CASSFHSRDDTQYF
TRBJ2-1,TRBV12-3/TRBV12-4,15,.,CASSLLGVAYNEQFF
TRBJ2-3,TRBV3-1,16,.,CASSQPTLTGTDTQYF
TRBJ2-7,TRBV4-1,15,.,CASSQDRGSGYEQYF
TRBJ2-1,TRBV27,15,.,CASSPIPAFNNEQFF
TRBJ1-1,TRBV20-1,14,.,CSARVSPLNTEAFF
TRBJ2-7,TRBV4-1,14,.,CASSQGRGAYEQYF
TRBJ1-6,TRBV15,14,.,CATSRDLENSPLHF
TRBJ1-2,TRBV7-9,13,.,CASSFGLRYGYTF
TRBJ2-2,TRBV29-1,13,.,CSAAGGMTGELFF
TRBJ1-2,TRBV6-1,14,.,CASSAQGGKYGYTF
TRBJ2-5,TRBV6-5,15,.,CASSYSKLHQETQYF
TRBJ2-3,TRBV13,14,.,CASSFRAGTDTQYF
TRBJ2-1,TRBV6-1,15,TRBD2,CASSVQAGAYNEQFF
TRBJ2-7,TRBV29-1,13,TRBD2,CSVEDRPGGEQYF
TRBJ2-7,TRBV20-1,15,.,CSARGKESSLYEQYF
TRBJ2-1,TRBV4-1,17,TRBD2,CASSQDRLAGARNEQFF
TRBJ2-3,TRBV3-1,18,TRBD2,CASSQDSTSGGVTDTQYF
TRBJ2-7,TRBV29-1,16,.,CSVFVRTVLQTYEQYF
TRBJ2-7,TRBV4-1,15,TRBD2,CASSPLAGVAYEQYF
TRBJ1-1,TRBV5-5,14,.,CASSWGGLSTEAFF
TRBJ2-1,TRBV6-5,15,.,CASSYDGSPANEQFF
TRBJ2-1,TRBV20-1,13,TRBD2,CSARIAGEAEQFF
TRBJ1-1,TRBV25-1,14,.,CASSGWGGNTEVFF
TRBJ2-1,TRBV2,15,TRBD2,CASSGSGGIYNEQFF
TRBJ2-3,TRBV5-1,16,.,CASSFWGLEGTDTQYF
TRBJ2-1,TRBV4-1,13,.,CASSRRLDYEQFF
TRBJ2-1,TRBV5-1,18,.,CASSLGPVAGTSYNEQFF
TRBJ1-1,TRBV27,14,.,CASSLLGPGAEAFF
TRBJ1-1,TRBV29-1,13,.,CSVDQGYDTEAFF
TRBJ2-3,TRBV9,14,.,CASSVYQFTDTQYF
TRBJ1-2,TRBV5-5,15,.,CASSGGIIGQDGYTF